This TCR beta chain emerged from a study of T cells in Graves' hyperthyroidism and ophthalmopathy. Notes on the study in general: Classification by a 13 V-J model distinguished ophthalmopathy from stable hyperthyroidism.

Amplified TCR beta CDR3 regions came from RNA transcripts. Using the HTBI primer set, a first-round RT-PCR was run on the TCR CDR3. TCRdb reanalysed the multiplex PCR reads using MiXCR and keeps one entry per CDR3 protein. The table has over 90,000 distinct CDR3 sequences, 47% seen once. Absence of ophthalmopathy progression within 18 months defined stable Graves' hyperthyroidism. The diagnostic basis comprised clinical symptoms, serum thyroxine and TRAb, thyroid ultrasound and orbital computed tomography. J lost 6 bases, V lost 5 bases, and 11 bases had no gene match. The germline gives CDR1 SGHTA, CDR2 FQGNSA. This CDR3 is 16 amino acids long. This clonotype was observed many times. What it binds is not known.

Sequencing was carried out using blood. The chain employs TRBV7-2 and TRBJ2-2; the match to TRBD2 covers 8 bases. This receptor was identified in a man aged 35 to 55 with Graves' hyperthyroidism. For the CDR3, the DNA is TGTGCCAGCAGCCCCACAGCGGGAGTTCTCGCCGGGGAGCTGTTTTTT. Encoded protein: CASSPTAGVLAGELFF.